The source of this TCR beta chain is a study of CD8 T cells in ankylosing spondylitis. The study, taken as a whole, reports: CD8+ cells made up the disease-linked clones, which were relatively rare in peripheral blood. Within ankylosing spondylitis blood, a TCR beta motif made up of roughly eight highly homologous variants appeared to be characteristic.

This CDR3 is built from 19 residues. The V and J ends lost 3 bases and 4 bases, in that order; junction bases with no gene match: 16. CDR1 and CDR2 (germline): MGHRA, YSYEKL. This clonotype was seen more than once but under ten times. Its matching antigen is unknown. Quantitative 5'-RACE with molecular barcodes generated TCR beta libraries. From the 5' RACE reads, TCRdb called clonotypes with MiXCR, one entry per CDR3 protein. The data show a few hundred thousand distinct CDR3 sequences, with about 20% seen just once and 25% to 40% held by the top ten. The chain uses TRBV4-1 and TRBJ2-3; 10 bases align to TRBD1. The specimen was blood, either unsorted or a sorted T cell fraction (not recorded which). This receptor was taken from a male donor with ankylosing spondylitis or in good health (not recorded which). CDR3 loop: CASSHSTGGKGVISDTQYF. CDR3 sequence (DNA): TGCGCCAGCAGCCATTCGACAGGGGGCAAAGGGGTAATCTCAGATACGCAGTATTTT.